Listed below are T cell receptor beta chains from one sample, sequenced in a study of T cell responses to AZD1222 COVID-19 vaccine. Generated by immunoSEQ multiplex PCR, the TCRdb table keeps only in-frame clones and is missing some. The sample has some 79,000 clones; 70% to 90% are singletons. Here the sequenced sample was peripheral blood, taken 28 days after the second AZD1222 dose. Source of these receptors: an adult who received the AZD1222 COVID-19 vaccine. Both conserved end residues are trimmed from each CDR3. D genes are given only for firm matches. The listing skips clone size in some rows; elsewhere it reads once, few, many or a size class.

J	V	D	size	CDR3
TRBJ2-6	TRBV27	TRBD1	-	ASGTGEAGANVLT
TRBJ1-5	TRBV5-1	-	-	ASSYLGGDQPQH
TRBJ2-7	TRBV4-3	-	-	ASSQDKGLSYEQY
TRBJ2-1	TRBV20-1	-	-	SAIPSDEQF
TRBJ1-5	TRBV19	TRBD1	-	ASSETGEWNQPQH
TRBJ2-2	TRBV7-9	TRBD2	few	ASSRLAGLTGELF
TRBJ2-7	TRBV5-5	-	once	ASSLVLDIYEQY
TRBJ1-5	TRBV18	-	-	ASSPASNQPQH
TRBJ1-1	TRBV15	-	-	ATSRDRGGNTEAF
TRBJ1-1	TRBV29-1	-	-	SGGGENTEAF
TRBJ2-7	TRBV7-3	TRBD1	-	ASSSGTGPAYEQY
TRBJ1-4	TRBV11-2	-	-	ASSRRTAAPNEKLF
TRBJ2-3	TRBV10-3	-	-	AISDGVVDTQY
TRBJ1-1	TRBV19	-	once	ASSSQGGDTEAF
TRBJ2-1	TRBV19	-	-	ASSIGGGLDEQF
TRBJ1-5	TRBV28	-	-	ASSFRSPQH
TRBJ2-3	TRBV11-3	-	few	ASSLVQSSDTQY
TRBJ1-2	TRBV28	TRBD1	-	ATRQGAFGYT